The entry that follows covers one TCR beta chain sequence. No antigen is known for it. The sample comes from a study of T cell responses to AZD1222 COVID-19 vaccine. Study results and limitations: Repertoires were collected only later (after the peak T cell response had occurred).

V lost 0 bases to trimming and J lost 8 bases, with 15 bases between them. CDR3 length: 15 residues. CDR1 SGHRS and CDR2 YFSETQ come from the germline V gene. TCRdb's copy holds only in-frame clones and misses some; the assay was immunoSEQ multiplex PCR. The table lists 100,000 to 150,000 clones, roughly 92% of them singletons. The origin of this receptor is an adult who received the AZD1222 COVID-19 vaccine. The specimen was peripheral blood, collected 28 days after the second AZD1222 dose. V gene TRBV5-1 combines with J gene TRBJ1-5; tentative D call: TRBD1 (5 bases). The CDR3 bases are TGCGCCAGCAGCTTGGGATTGGGGGACGACGAGCCCCAGCATTTT. As protein: CASSLGLGDDEPQHF.